A selection of T cell receptor beta chains follows, all from one sample in a study of cytomegalovirus exposure and HLA in healthy donors. Sequencing used immunoSEQ multiplex PCR; TCRdb keeps in-frame clones, though not all of them. The sample consists of about 140,000 clones, around four fifths of them appearing once. Sequenced material: PBMCs. The receptor source for this set is a boy between 2 and 15 years old in good health and CMV-seronegative. Each CDR3 is given with its conserved first and last residue. The D gene is left open where the match is weak.

D gene: TRBD2
V gene: TRBV11-3
J gene: TRBJ2-1
CDR3 protein: CASSLLAGADEQFF

D gene: TRBD1
V gene: TRBV2
J gene: TRBJ1-2
CDR3 protein: CASSGQGAGGYTF

D gene: -
V gene: TRBV7-8
J gene: TRBJ2-5
CDR3 protein: CASSLGTALSETQYF

D gene: -
V gene: TRBV27
J gene: TRBJ1-1
CDR3 protein: CASSLSIGLGGGRRNTEAFF

D gene: -
V gene: TRBV10-3
J gene: TRBJ2-7
CDR3 protein: CAIRSEEALVSYEQYF

D gene: -
V gene: TRBV27
J gene: -
CDR3 protein: CASSSIGATSYEQYF

D gene: -
V gene: TRBV28
J gene: TRBJ2-2
CDR3 protein: CASSLLSGNTGELFF

D gene: -
V gene: TRBV7-2
J gene: TRBJ1-5
CDR3 protein: CASSLVWDTDNQPQHF

D gene: TRBD2
V gene: TRBV9
J gene: TRBJ2-3
CDR3 protein: CASSGGLAGGRTDTQYF

D gene: TRBD1
V gene: TRBV5-1
J gene: TRBJ1-2
CDR3 protein: CASSLGDRVKGGYTF

D gene: TRBD2
V gene: TRBV7-3
J gene: TRBJ2-7
CDR3 protein: CASSLNGASGSTLEQYF

D gene: -
V gene: TRBV9
J gene: TRBJ2-7
CDR3 protein: CASSATSRPLGTYEQYF

D gene: TRBD2
V gene: TRBV6-1
J gene: TRBJ2-7
CDR3 protein: CASQPGASGGYEQYF

D gene: -
V gene: TRBV11-2
J gene: TRBJ2-5
CDR3 protein: CASSSGLLQETQYF

D gene: TRBD2
V gene: TRBV12-5
J gene: TRBJ2-5
CDR3 protein: CASGLDPLSRGFQGSQYF

D gene: TRBD2
V gene: TRBV11-2
J gene: TRBJ2-7
CDR3 protein: CASSLGGSGTNSYEQYF

D gene: TRBD1
V gene: TRBV7-6
J gene: TRBJ2-2
CDR3 protein: CASSLPRGTGKSRTTGELFF

D gene: TRBD1
V gene: TRBV5-3
J gene: TRBJ2-7
CDR3 protein: CARSPRDSPNYEQYF

D gene: -
V gene: TRBV5-1
J gene: TRBJ2-2
CDR3 protein: CASSPLTNTGELFF

D gene: -
V gene: TRBV19
J gene: TRBJ1-3
CDR3 protein: CASRVETGSSGNTIYF

D gene: -
V gene: TRBV25-1
J gene: TRBJ1-2
CDR3 protein: CASAGGREGRGYGYTF

D gene: TRBD1
V gene: TRBV2
J gene: TRBJ2-4
CDR3 protein: CASRGQDPPNIQYF

D gene: TRBD2
V gene: TRBV7-6
J gene: TRBJ2-7
CDR3 protein: CASSLASVAGTSYEQYF

D gene: -
V gene: TRBV18
J gene: TRBJ1-1
CDR3 protein: CASSPDSSEAFF

D gene: -
V gene: TRBV7-8
J gene: TRBJ2-5
CDR3 protein: CASSPTPRTVGREETQYF

D gene: -
V gene: TRBV25-1
J gene: TRBJ1-6
CDR3 protein: CASSDDTQNSPLHF

D gene: -
V gene: TRBV6-1
J gene: TRBJ2-7
CDR3 protein: CASSAGTQTYEQYF

D gene: TRBD1
V gene: TRBV18
J gene: TRBJ2-6
CDR3 protein: CASSPADRAPGANVLTF

D gene: TRBD2
V gene: TRBV7-6
J gene: TRBJ2-3
CDR3 protein: CASSLTSGSGADTQYF

D gene: -
V gene: TRBV7-9
J gene: TRBJ1-5
CDR3 protein: CASSLSGGSNQPQHF

D gene: TRBD1
V gene: TRBV19
J gene: TRBJ1-1
CDR3 protein: CASSITGPGTESFWDTEAFF

D gene: -
V gene: TRBV2
J gene: TRBJ2-1
CDR3 protein: CASKIAQSYNEQFF

D gene: TRBD2
V gene: TRBV6-4
J gene: TRBJ2-5
CDR3 protein: CASSELGTTQETQYF

D gene: TRBD1
V gene: TRBV7-3
J gene: TRBJ1-5
CDR3 protein: CASSYGQGWEPQHF

D gene: TRBD2
V gene: TRBV28
J gene: TRBJ2-3
CDR3 protein: CASSPQRAGGADTQYF

D gene: TRBD2
V gene: TRBV29-1
J gene: TRBJ2-1
CDR3 protein: CSVLGTSGRANHLNEQFF

D gene: TRBD1
V gene: TRBV28
J gene: TRBJ2-1
CDR3 protein: CASSLTGPVNEQFF

D gene: TRBD1
V gene: TRBV10-3
J gene: TRBJ2-3
CDR3 protein: CAIKAGGDTQYF

D gene: -
V gene: TRBV5-1
J gene: TRBJ2-1
CDR3 protein: CASRGRWGLVNEQFF

D gene: -
V gene: TRBV7-8
J gene: TRBJ2-7
CDR3 protein: CASSLGQGPSYEQYF

D gene: TRBD2
V gene: TRBV7-6
J gene: TRBJ2-5
CDR3 protein: CASSLRAGGVKETQYF

D gene: -
V gene: TRBV7-9
J gene: TRBJ1-4
CDR3 protein: CASSLGVTVHRF

D gene: -
V gene: TRBV9
J gene: TRBJ2-3
CDR3 protein: CASSARSGTSTDTQYF

D gene: -
V gene: TRBV2
J gene: TRBJ1-1
CDR3 protein: CASSVRNTEAFF

D gene: TRBD1
V gene: TRBV7-6
J gene: TRBJ1-1
CDR3 protein: CASSLAGTGTLNTEAFF

D gene: -
V gene: TRBV5-1
J gene: TRBJ1-3
CDR3 protein: CASSFQGSGNTIYF

D gene: -
V gene: TRBV29-1
J gene: TRBJ2-5
CDR3 protein: CSVEGGVKTQETQYF

D gene: TRBD1
V gene: TRBV7-2
J gene: TRBJ2-5
CDR3 protein: CASSSETGVRQETQYF

D gene: -
V gene: TRBV23-1
J gene: TRBJ2-2
CDR3 protein: CASSQSCLPLMERGNTGELFF

D gene: TRBD2
V gene: TRBV28
J gene: TRBJ2-5
CDR3 protein: CASSRSSGIVTQYF

D gene: TRBD2
V gene: TRBV9
J gene: TRBJ2-1
CDR3 protein: CASSEPHGSALAGVLDEQFF

D gene: -
V gene: TRBV7-9
J gene: TRBJ2-3
CDR3 protein: CASSLVSSSSTDTQYF

D gene: -
V gene: TRBV5-5
J gene: TRBJ2-1
CDR3 protein: CASSLSGTSYNEQFF

D gene: TRBD1
V gene: TRBV6-5
J gene: TRBJ1-2
CDR3 protein: CASRQKTGGPGGYTF

D gene: TRBD2
V gene: TRBV7-2
J gene: TRBJ2-7
CDR3 protein: CASSLGGLAGAYCSYEQYF

D gene: TRBD1
V gene: TRBV5-1
J gene: TRBJ2-2
CDR3 protein: CASRDRVNTGELFF

D gene: TRBD1
V gene: TRBV7-3
J gene: TRBJ1-2
CDR3 protein: CASSPDRGHGYTF